This T cell receptor (beta chain) was obtained from a study of T-cell reconstitution after alpha-beta-depleted transplantation in children. The study, taken as a whole, reports: The origin of alpha-beta T cells about two months after transplant was reportedly several hundred expanded graft clones.

Unique molecular identifiers were incorporated when the TCRbeta library was constructed. TCRdb ran MiXCR on the PCR reads and lists one entry per CDR3 protein. The sample carries more than 85,000 distinct CDR3 sequences, over 6% recorded once. This clonotype has at least ten counts. Antigen specificity is unknown. V lost 3 bases, J lost 3 bases, and 4 bases stayed unmatched. The CDR3 length is 15 residues. Germline assignment: CDR1 SGHKS and CDR2 YYEKEE (reference sequence). This TCR derives from a boy younger than 10 with acute lymphoblastic leukemia, due to receive a stem cell transplant. This sample comprised PBMCs, obtained before TCRalphabeta/CD19-depleted stem cell transplant. The chain carries TRBV5-5 and TRBJ2-7; 12 nucleotides line up with TRBD2. The CDR3: CASSSGLAGFYEQYF. CDR3 bases: TGTGCCAGCAGCTCGGGACTAGCGGGTTTCTACGAGCAGTACTTC.